Listed below are T cell receptor beta chains from one sample, sequenced in a study of T cell changes during pregnancy in multiple sclerosis. Here immunoSEQ multiplex PCR was the method, and the copy in TCRdb shows in-frame clones only, minus some. The table shows fewer than 90,000 clones, with over 85% occurring only once. Sample: peripheral blood, taken after pregnancy. The receptors here all came from a female donor in good health, enrolled as a control in a pregnancy study. Each CDR3 is given with its conserved first and last residue.

J,V,CDR3
TRBJ1-2,TRBV5-1,CASSLSGQAYYGYTF
TRBJ1-4,TRBV30,CAWSLGGGGKLFF
TRBJ2-7,TRBV10-3,CAISPRGYEQYF
TRBJ2-7,TRBV5-6,CASRLAGTGEYEQYF
TRBJ2-7,TRBV7-2,CASSGYEGGGEQYF
TRBJ2-7,TRBV5-1,CASSLREEQYF
TRBJ2-7,TRBV28,CASSTGTSEFFEQYF
TRBJ2-3,TRBV28,CASRGLAALTDTQYF
TRBJ2-2,TRBV6-1,CASSEDQWTGRIGELFF
TRBJ2-3,TRBV29-1,CSVVWAGGQTDTQYF
TRBJ2-3,TRBV5-1,CASSPPTGSTDTQYF
TRBJ2-2,TRBV5-1,CASRPGGPNTGELFF
TRBJ2-7,TRBV5-1,CASSLAPGTDSEQYF
TRBJ1-3,TRBV15,CATSRQGADTIYF
TRBJ2-2,TRBV6-5,CASRGQGGGTGELFF
TRBJ1-3,TRBV19,CASSTSLTRNTIYF
TRBJ1-4,TRBV30,CAWTGGEKLFF
TRBJ1-1,TRBV27,CASSSNRAQGAAFF
TRBJ2-7,TRBV11-1,CASSKGGAYEQYF
TRBJ2-3,TRBV28,CASSSGLAVDTDTQYF
TRBJ1-1,TRBV20-1,CSATGTVEAFF
TRBJ2-1,TRBV2,CASSDTSGRGNEQFF
TRBJ2-1,TRBV19,CATSSAPLDEQFF
TRBJ2-1,TRBV15,CATSRGSGLAFSYNEQFF
TRBJ2-7,TRBV7-2,CASSLPSRGAYEQYF
TRBJ2-7,TRBV19,CASSTLAGGLYEQYF
TRBJ1-1,TRBV6-1,CASSGTGISEAFF
TRBJ2-1,TRBV19,CASSIFAGGYNEQFF
TRBJ2-7,TRBV6-5,CASSYSRDRGVYEQYF
TRBJ1-4,TRBV5-1,CASSLGGSGEKLFF
TRBJ2-2,TRBV28,CASSRTSGSGTGELFF
TRBJ1-5,TRBV28,CASSQVKGSNQPQHF
TRBJ2-3,TRBV5-1,CASSLLAGDTQYF
TRBJ1-4,TRBV5-1,CASSSGTAATNEKLFF
TRBJ2-3,TRBV6-1,CASSEAAGGPDTQYF
TRBJ2-7,TRBV28,CASSDRFDEQYF
TRBJ2-1,TRBV27,CASSIGTTPRQFF
TRBJ2-7,TRBV2,CASSPEVEIEQYF
TRBJ2-7,TRBV5-6,CASSFGYGLVNYEQYF
TRBJ2-2,TRBV5-1,CASEQGTTNTGELFF
TRBJ1-1,TRBV9,CASSVGTVLNTEAFF
TRBJ1-1,TRBV9,CASSRGQGGTEAFF
TRBJ1-4,TRBV7-2,CASSFLDRGDEKLFF
TRBJ2-7,TRBV5-1,CASSLLWDREAYEQYF
TRBJ2-5,TRBV6-5,CASSYPGRETQYF
TRBJ1-1,TRBV2,CASRQGGTEAFF
TRBJ2-7,TRBV6-5,CASSPQGVEQYF
TRBJ2-3,TRBV18,CASSSGTVTDTQYF
TRBJ1-1,TRBV28,CASSLHTSIKQGEKNTEAFF
TRBJ2-1,TRBV7-9,CASSSTKSSYNEQFF
TRBJ1-5,TRBV6-1,CASTRGTGNNQPQHF
TRBJ1-1,TRBV10-3,CAISERQVNTEAFF
TRBJ2-1,TRBV7-9,CASSFLSYNEQFF
TRBJ2-3,TRBV2,CASRTETDTQYF
TRBJ2-5,TRBV18,CASSGGLAHQETQYF
TRBJ2-4,TRBV2,CASSDPDRPKELAKNIQYF
TRBJ2-1,TRBV2,CASSGNGAGHNEQFF
TRBJ2-5,TRBV9,CASSVEGGRQETQYF
TRBJ1-2,TRBV2,CASSEQGAHYGYTF